This TCR beta chain appears in the sequencing data of a study of spatial heterogeneity in lung cancer. CDR1 and CDR2 (germline): SGHVS, FNYEAQ. Trimming removed 5 bases at V and 6 bases at J, with 17 bases between. The CDR3 contains 14 residues. This clonotype qualifies as large. Little can be read into the size of this beta chain, an off-target read in a library designed for alpha chains. Time point defined: sample taken at primary tumor resection. No cells were sorted before sequencing. The whole RNA sequenced was extracted from tumor, nontumor lung or frozen PBMC. TCRdb passed the 5' RACE reads through MiXCR, listing each CDR3 protein once. The table includes about 800 distinct CDR3 sequences, roughly 19% detected once.

This sequence was found in a male donor with early-stage non-small cell lung cancer. This chain links TRBV7-6 with TRBJ2-7, with TRBD1 as a possible D gene (6 bases). The sample in question was PBMCs, obtained at surgery. The CDR3 region is CASSAGTGSGEQYF. The CDR3 region has the DNA TGTGCCAGCAGCGCTGGAACAGGGTCGGGCGAGCAGTACTTC.